The sequence of this TCR beta chain was determined in a study of identical twins. The study's findings and limits: Out-of-frame alpha sequences shared by twins showed excess low generation probability.

TCRdb independently ran MiXCR on the 5' RACE reads; one entry per CDR3 protein. The data contain 250,000 to 300,000 distinct CDR3 sequences, about 8.3% of them singletons. This clonotype was seen a handful of times. What it binds is unknown. These records were also assigned to another study, of yellow fever vaccine responses in identical twins.

The sample consisted of CD8+ T cells sorted from blood. The sequence came from a woman aged 18 to 35 in good health.

The CDR3 spells CASSLESGNYGYTF. Here the CDR3 DNA reads TGTGCCAGCAGCTTAGAGTCCGGTAACTATGGCTACACCTTC. The genes are TRBV13 and TRBJ1-2; the D is unclear. The CDR3 covers 14 residues. The V gene's germline CDR1 is PRHDT and CDR2 FYEKMQ (reference sequence). Trimming took off 1 base at V and 1 base at J, with 7 bases between the two ends.